This T cell receptor beta chain was obtained from a study of T-cell reconstitution after alpha-beta-depleted transplantation in children. V was cut by 5 bases and J by 0 bases, with 10 bases left in between. CDR1 is MDHEN and CDR2 is SYDVKM in the germline V gene. CDR3 length: 15 amino acids. The TCRbeta library incorporated unique molecular identifiers. A single record per CDR3 protein comes from TCRdb applying MiXCR to the PCR reads. Among about 400,000 distinct CDR3 sequences listed, about an eighth were seen once. In this sample, this clonotype turned up many times. The origin of this receptor is a human donor who donated a stem cell graft to a child with Fanconi anemia. Sequenced here: PBMCs, sampled from the stem cell graft. The chain couples TRBV28 to TRBJ2-2, with D maybe TRBD1 (6 bases). DNA for the CDR3: TGTGCCAGCAGTCTGAGGACAGCGAACACCGGGGAGCTGTTTTTT. It specifies CASSLRTANTGELFF.